One sample yielded the 26 T cell receptor beta chains listed below, sequenced in a study of T-cell reconstitution after alpha-beta-depleted transplantation in children. Preparation of the TCRbeta library used unique molecular identifiers. Using its own MiXCR run on the PCR reads, TCRdb lists one record per CDR3 protein. The profile shows hundreds of thousands of distinct CDR3 sequences, around 13% of them singletons. The input for sequencing was PBMCs, taken before TCRalphabeta/CD19-depleted stem cell transplant. These receptors came from a girl aged 2-10 years with congenital amegakaryocytic thrombocytopenia, due to receive a stem cell transplant.

There are a few counts of this clonotype. The chain has TRBV7-9 and TRBJ2-3; TRBD2 matches at 8 bases. J lost 2 bases, V lost 3 bases, and 7 bases had no gene match. The CDR3 is made up of 16 amino acids. The germline V gene has CDR1 SEHNR and CDR2 FQNEAQ (reference sequence). The CDR3 sequence: CASSFRREDYTDTQYF. The CDR3 bases are TGTGCCAGCAGCTTTCGGCGGGAGGACTACACAGATACGCAGTATTTT. The whole variable domain, filled in from reference TRBV7-9 and TRBJ2-3, reads DTGVSQNPRHKITKRGQNVTFRCDPISEHNRLYWYRQTLGQGPEFLTYFQNEAQLEKSRLLSDRFSAERPKGSFSTLEIQRTEQGDSAMYLCASSFRREDYTDTQYFGPGTRLTVL.

In its sample, this clonotype was seen a few times. CDR3 nucleotide sequence: TGTGCCAGCAGCTTAGAGGGACTAGCGGGATGGAATGAGCAGTTCTTC. Its translation is CASSLEGLAGWNEQFF. The V gene is TRBV7-2, the J gene TRBJ2-1, with TRBD2 matching over 13 bases. Trimming cost V 1 base and J 7 bases; bases outside gene matches: 4. The CDR3 length is 16 residues. Germline values: CDR1 SGHTA, CDR2 FQGNSA.

The sample holds many counts of this clonotype. The chain combines TRBV6-4 with TRBJ2-1; a weak D match, TRBD2 (6 bases). The CDR3 is 13 amino acids. Trimming took off 10 bases at V and 8 bases at J, with 18 bases between the two ends. CDR1 MRHNA and CDR2 SNTAGT come from the germline V gene. The DNA for the CDR3 is TGTGCCACCTCGGACTACGCCGGGGATGAGCAGTTCTTC. Residues: CATSDYAGDEQFF.

The chain joins TRBV20-1 to TRBJ2-1; a possible D gene is TRBD2 (6 bases). This CDR3 is built from 20 residues. Germline V lookup: CDR1 DFQATT, CDR2 SNEGSKA (reference sequence). Trimming left V 6 bases short and J 0 bases short, with 30 bases between. The CDR3 sequence is CSAIQIELAARTSSYNEQFF. Here the CDR3 DNA reads TGCAGTGCCATACAGATTGAACTAGCCGCGCGAACAAGCTCCTACAATGAGCAGTTCTTC.

This clonotype was found a few times. The chain is built from TRBV5-1 and TRBJ2-1; possible D gene TRBD1, 6 bases. This CDR3 contains 15 residues. Germline V gives CDR1 SGHRS, CDR2 YFSETQ. Trimming stripped 1 base from V and 3 bases from J, with 11 bases between. CDR3 sequence (DNA): TGCGCCAGCAGCTTGTCACAGGGACACTACAATGAGCAGTTCTTC. It encodes CASSLSQGHYNEQFF. The complete variable domain, with remaining parts taken from reference TRBV5-1 and TRBJ2-1, reads KAGVTQTPRYLIKTRGQQVTLSCSPISGHRSVSWYQQTPGQGLQFLFEYFSETQRNKGNFPGRFSGRQFSNSRSEMNVSTLELGDSALYLCASSLSQGHYNEQFFGPGTRLTVL.

The chain has TRBV14 and TRBJ2-3, with TRBD2 matching 8 bases. This CDR3 contains 17 residues. The germline CDR1 and CDR2 sequences are SGHDN and FVKESK. V trimming: 0 bases; J trimming: 5 bases; junction bases outside the gene matches: 10. CDR3 protein: CASSQDRGAGAIDTQYF. DNA of the CDR3: TGTGCCAGCAGCCAAGATCGGGGAGCGGGAGCTATAGATACGCAGTATTTT. Based on the CDR3 plus reference TRBV14 and TRBJ2-3, the full variable domain is EAGVTQFPSHSVIEKGQTVTLRCDPISGHDNLYWYRRVMGKEIKFLLHFVKESKQDESGMPNNRFLAERTGGTYSTLKVQPAELEDSGVYFCASSQDRGAGAIDTQYFGPGTRLTVL.

This clonotype came up a few times. The V and J genes are TRBV20-1 and TRBJ2-7, with 10 bases identical to TRBD2. From germline, CDR1 is DFQATT and CDR2 SNEGSKA (reference sequence). The CDR3 runs to 16 residues. V lost 0 bases to trimming and J lost 5 bases; unmatched junction nucleotides: 10. In DNA form, the CDR3 reads TGCAGTGCTAGAGACCGGTCAGCGGGAGGGCTCAACGAGCAGTACTTC. This translates into CSARDRSAGGLNEQYF.

This rearrangement joins TRBV7-9 to TRBJ1-1, with D perhaps TRBD1 (5 bases). Deletions cut 10 bases from V and 1 base from J, with 13 bases between. The CDR3 is 13 residues long. CDR1 is SEHNR, CDR2 FQNEAQ, per germline (reference sequence). Here the CDR3 DNA reads TGTGCCACCGGCAAGGGGTGGAACACTGAAGCTTTCTTT. Amino acids: CATGKGWNTEAFF.

This clonotype was seen repeatedly, ten times or more. The V call is TRBV20-1, the J call TRBJ2-1; TRBD2 matches 9 bases. CDR1 is DFQATT, CDR2 SNEGSKA, per germline (reference sequence). CDR3 length: 12 amino acids. The V and J ends lost 5 bases and 6 bases, in that order; junction bases with no gene match: 2. CDR3 sequence (DNA): TGCAGTGCTGCTAGCGGGATCAATGAGCAGTTCTTC. This encodes CSAASGINEQFF.

The J gene is TRBJ2-2, the V gene TRBV20-1, with TRBD1 matching 11 bases. Germline trimming cut 0 bases from V and 2 bases from J; bases unmatched to any gene: 5. CDR1 DFQATT and CDR2 SNEGSKA come from the germline V gene (reference sequence). The CDR3 consists of 17 residues. CDR3 loop: CSARDLRTGGNTGELFF. The CDR3 DNA reads TGCAGTGCTAGAGATCTAAGGACAGGGGGCAACACCGGGGAGCTGTTTTTT.

This clonotype was picked up many times. The V call is TRBV29-1, the J call TRBJ2-3; D unresolved. Looked up from germline, CDR1 is SQVTM and CDR2 is ANQGSEA. V dropped 7 bases and J dropped 7 bases, with 12 bases sitting between them. The CDR3 spans 11 residues. CDR3 region: CSAGISNTQYF. The CDR3 DNA reads TGCAGCGCAGGAATATCGAATACGCAGTATTTT.

The V and J genes are TRBV12-3 or TRBV12-4 and TRBJ2-6, with D hard to call. The V gene lost 1 base and the J gene lost 4 bases, with 11 bases spanning the gap. The CDR3 loop spans 16 amino acids. CDR3 residues: CASSLDGLSGANVLTF. CDR3 bases: TGTGCCAGCAGTTTAGACGGGTTATCAGGGGCCAACGTCCTGACTTTC.

This rearrangement joins TRBV5-1 to TRBJ2-1; 9 bases match TRBD2. V lost 0 bases, J lost 7 bases, and 2 bases stayed unmatched. This CDR3 comprises 14 residues. Germline assignment: CDR1 SGHRS and CDR2 YFSETQ. CDR3 loop: CASSLVGLANEQFF. CDR3 sequence (DNA): TGCGCCAGCAGCTTGGTAGGACTAGCGAATGAGCAGTTCTTC. The full variable domain, completed using reference TRBV5-1 and TRBJ2-1, is KAGVTQTPRYLIKTRGQQVTLSCSPISGHRSVSWYQQTPGQGLQFLFEYFSETQRNKGNFPGRFSGRQFSNSRSEMNVSTLELGDSALYLCASSLVGLANEQFFGPGTRLTVL.

This clonotype was recorded a few times. The V call is TRBV15, the J call TRBJ2-5; no clear D gene. Germline CDR1 LNHNV, CDR2 YYDKDF (reference sequence). The CDR3 has 16 amino acids. Trimming took off 0 bases at V and 1 base at J, with 12 bases between the two ends. This CDR3 is CATSRDEGNSQETQYF. In DNA form, the CDR3 reads TGTGCCACCAGCAGAGATGAAGGGAACTCCCAAGAGACCCAGTACTTC.

This clonotype has a handful of counts. The V gene is TRBV3-1, the J gene TRBJ2-1, with 11 bases lining up with TRBD2. The junction had 7 bases not matched to a gene; V was cut back by 2 bases and J by 4 bases. The CDR3 is 17 residues long. From germline, CDR1 is LGHDT and CDR2 YNNKEL (reference sequence). This chain's CDR3 is CASSQLPLAGGYNEQFF. CDR3 sequence (DNA): TGTGCCAGCAGCCAACTCCCGCTAGCGGGAGGATACAATGAGCAGTTCTTC.

This clonotype was observed at least ten times. The chain links TRBV7-2 to TRBJ2-3, with TRBD2 identical over 9 bases. V gave up 1 base and J gave up 4 bases; unmatched junction bases: 3. Per germline, CDR1 SGHTA and CDR2 FQGNSA. CDR3 length: 15 amino acids. The CDR3 loop reads CASSLVAGVADTQYF. CDR3 coding DNA: TGTGCCAGCAGCTTAGTAGCGGGAGTCGCAGATACGCAGTATTTT.

This clonotype was seen ten or more times. The chain carries TRBV6-4 and TRBJ1-2; a weak D match, TRBD1 (5 bases). This CDR3 spans 13 amino acids. Per germline, CDR1 MRHNA and CDR2 SNTAGT. The V and J ends lost 4 bases and 6 bases respectively, with 12 bases between them. Here the CDR3 reads CASSGGLGDGYTF. DNA of the CDR3: TGTGCCAGCAGTGGGGGACTCGGGGATGGCTACACCTTC.

V is TRBV20-1 and J is TRBJ1-6, with D uncertain. CDR1 is DFQATT, CDR2 SNEGSKA, per germline (reference sequence). V was shortened by 1 base and J by 10 bases, with 8 bases between the two germline ends. The CDR3 covers 12 residues. The CDR3 region is CSARVAGSPLHF. The CDR3, as DNA: TGCAGTGCTAGAGTTGCGGGCTCACCCCTCCACTTT.

This clonotype occurred a few times. This chain connects TRBV12-3 or TRBV12-4 to TRBJ1-5; D is unresolved. This CDR3 is built from 17 residues. Trimming removed 2 bases at V and 9 bases at J, with 23 bases between. The CDR3 spells CASSLTLLRSAARPQHF. The DNA of the CDR3 is TGTGCCAGCAGTTTAACCCTCCTCCGTTCGGCGGCGAGGCCCCAGCATTTT.

This clonotype was detected ten times or more. This chain connects TRBV29-1 to TRBJ1-1, with D possibly being TRBD1 (5 bases). CDR3 length: 15 amino acids. Germline assignment: CDR1 SQVTM and CDR2 ANQGSEA. Trimming pared 7 bases from V and 4 bases from J, leaving 22 bases between. CDR3 amino acids: CSALSGRGEGTEAFF. The CDR3 nucleotides are TGCAGCGCCTTGAGCGGACGGGGGGAAGGCACTGAAGCTTTCTTT.

Points on this clonotype: One end of the junction varies from germline; a read error may be responsible. This chain links TRBV20-1 with TRBJ2-1; 8 bases fit TRBD2. The CDR3 totals 17 residues. Germline V gene sequence: CDR1 DFQATT, CDR2 SNEGSKA (reference sequence). The CDR3 DNA sequence: TGCTGTGCTAGAGATTGGGGTCCCGGGAGGGGCCACAATGAGCAGTTCTTC. Encoded protein: CCARDWGPGRGHNEQFF.

Ten or more counts support this clonotype. The chain joins TRBV14 to TRBJ2-1; 8 nucleotides line up with TRBD2. Germline CDR1 reads SGHDN; CDR2 reads FVKESK. CDR3 size: 17 residues. Trimming removed 5 bases from V and 6 bases from J; junction bases left unmatched: 15. The CDR3 spells CASSEPLGLVVGNEQFF. The CDR3 region has the DNA TGTGCCAGCAGCGAACCCCTGGGACTAGTGGTTGGCAATGAGCAGTTCTTC.

This clonotype was counted a few times. The chain uses TRBV20-1 and TRBJ1-4; possibly TRBD1 for D (6 bases). Germline-derived CDR1 and CDR2 are DFQATT and SNEGSKA (reference sequence). The V end lost 3 bases, the J end lost 7 bases, and 15 bases lay between the germline ends. The CDR3 runs 14 residues. CDR3 nucleotides: TGCAGTGCTAGTCAAGGGGGGCGCGGTGAAAAACTGTTTTTT. It translates to CSASQGGRGEKLFF.

In this sample, this clonotype turned up many times. The CDR3 nucleotides read TGTGCCAGCTCACCGGGGGGACTGGTCGGGACCCTCCACTTT. Its protein is CASSPGGLVGTLHF. V gene TRBV18 combines with J gene TRBJ1-6, with a tentative D call TRBD1 (5 bases). Germline V lookup: CDR1 KGHSH, CDR2 LQKENI. The CDR3 totals 14 residues. Trimming stripped 3 bases from V and 14 bases from J, with 17 bases between.

This clonotype was detected ten times or more. The chain joins TRBV5-1 to TRBJ2-1, with TRBD2 matching over 13 bases. CDR3 length: 17 amino acids. The V and J ends lost 5 bases and 1 base, in that order; junction bases with no gene match: 6. Germline V CDR1 and CDR2: SGHRS, YFSETQ. The CDR3 loop is CASRPGLAGVSYNEQFF. The CDR3 nucleotides are TGCGCCAGCAGACCTGGACTAGCGGGAGTGTCCTACAATGAGCAGTTCTTC.

This clonotype was counted many times. J is TRBJ2-2 and V is TRBV4-1; no reliable D call. Per the germline V gene, CDR1 is MGHRA and CDR2 is YSYEKL. V was pared by 1 base and J by 0 bases, with 6 bases between. This CDR3 region has 15 residues. CDR3 DNA sequence: TGCGCCAGCAGCCAAGGGGTAGCGAACACCGGGGAGCTGTTTTTT. Translating gives CASSQGVANTGELFF.